The T cell receptor beta chain under discussion was sequenced for a study of response to subunit inactivated influenza vaccine. In germline, CDR1 is ENHRY, CDR2 SYGVKD. The V gene lost 3 bases and the J gene lost 2 bases, with 13 bases spanning the gap. This CDR3 is built from 16 residues. This clonotype came up a few times. Each CDR3 protein gets one entry after TCRdb re-called the RT-PCR reads with MiXCR. The repertoire includes a few hundred thousand distinct CDR3 sequences, roughly 15% of them detected once, and around 10% sits in the top ten. Specimen: PBMCs from blood, collected roughly 12 days after vaccination. V is TRBV10-3 and J is TRBJ2-2, with D tentatively TRBD2 (6 bases). The receptor comes from a man aged 45-65 years who received an inactivated influenza vaccine. CDR3 DNA sequence: TGTGCCATCAGTGACCGGGACTCGACCAACACCGGGGAGCTGTTTTTT. Amino acid sequence: CAISDRDSTNTGELFF.